A single sample gave rise to the 30 T cell receptor beta chains below, sequenced in a study of shared clonotypes between healthy human individuals. Repertoires were generated with immunoSEQ multiplex PCR, while TCRdb's copy carries only in-frame clones and drops some. The sample yields just over 2,000,000 clones, 85% to 95% seen once. Sequenced: naive CD4+ T cells sorted from blood. Specified subset: CD45RA+ positively selected. The receptor source for this set is a man younger than 35 in good health.

This clone has only a few counts. Other nucleotide sequences in the sample specify the same CDR3. The chain combines TRBV5-1 with TRBJ2-2; 8 positions agree with TRBD2. Germline V gene sequence: CDR1 SGHRS, CDR2 YFSETQ. The CDR3 totals 17 residues. The ends lost 4 bases at V and 2 bases at J; junction bases unmatched: 10. This CDR3 is CASSLGTSGGNTGELFF. CDR3 in DNA: TGCGCCAGCAGCCTAGGGACTAGTGGGGGTAACACCGGGGAGCTGTTTTTT.

This rearrangement joins TRBV2 to TRBJ2-7, with TRBD1 matching over 7 bases. Germline V gives CDR1 SNHLY, CDR2 FYNNEI. Trimming removed 6 bases from V and 3 bases from J; junction bases left unmatched: 5. The CDR3 is 13 residues long. The CDR3 sequence: CASRRGQGYEQYF. CDR3 nucleotides: TGTGCCAGCAGGAGGGGGCAGGGCTACGAGCAGTACTTC.

The chain couples TRBV19 to TRBJ2-7; tentatively, D is TRBD1 (6 bases). Trimming pared 5 bases from V and 4 bases from J, leaving 24 bases between. Looked up from germline, CDR1 is LNHDA and CDR2 is SQIVND (reference sequence). The CDR3 is made up of 17 amino acids. CDR3 sequence: CASSAPGTRATLYEQYF. CDR3 DNA: TGTGCCAGTAGTGCCCCCGGGACAAGGGCCACTCTGTACGAGCAGTACTTC.

V usage is TRBV11-2 and J usage is TRBJ2-6, with D tentatively TRBD2 (5 bases). Germline V gives CDR1 SGHAT, CDR2 FQNNGV. Trimming took off 3 bases at V and 0 bases at J, with 9 bases between the two ends. The length of the CDR3 is 16 residues. This chain's CDR3 is CASSLGRVSGANVLTF. As DNA, the CDR3 is TGTGCCAGCAGCTTGGGGAGAGTCTCTGGGGCCAACGTCCTGACTTTC.

This clone turned up a few times. The chain couples TRBV12-5 to TRBJ1-1, with unresolved D. CDR3 length: 12 residues. The V gene's germline CDR1 is LGHNT and CDR2 FRNRAP. Between the trimmed V and J ends, which lost 2 bases and 5 bases, there was a span of 6 bases. This chain's CDR3 is CASGLRETEAFF. The CDR3 DNA follows: TGTGCTAGTGGTTTGCGGGAGACTGAAGCTTTCTTT.

The V gene is TRBV28, the J gene TRBJ1-4; D is uncertain. This CDR3 is 13 amino acids long. Germline CDR1 MDHEN, CDR2 SYDVKM. V gave up 7 bases and J gave up 8 bases, with 14 bases separating them. The CDR3 loop is CASTPGEGEKLFF. The CDR3 nucleotides read TGTGCCAGCACTCCCGGTGAGGGCGAAAAACTGTTTTTT.

The V gene is TRBV4-3, the J gene TRBJ1-2; no reliable D call. In germline, CDR1 is LGHNA, CDR2 YSLEER. The ends were cut back, 0 bases at V and 5 bases at J, with 7 bases in the middle. This CDR3 contains 13 residues. CDR3 protein: CASSQDLRYGYTF. The CDR3 DNA is TGCGCCAGCAGCCAAGATTTACGGTATGGCTACACCTTC.

The chain recombines TRBV25-1 with TRBJ1-1; D is unresolved. Trimming removed 1 base from V and 8 bases from J, with 11 bases in between. The CDR3 has 13 residues. Germline lookup yields CDR1 MGHDK and CDR2 SYGVNS. The CDR3 DNA is TGTGCCAGCAGTGAATTTTCGGGCGGAGAAGCTTTCTTT. Translation gives CASSEFSGGEAFF.

The chain uses TRBV5-4 and TRBJ1-6; 9 bases are shared with TRBD1. The CDR3 loop spans 16 amino acids. Looked up from germline, CDR1 is SGHNT and CDR2 is YYREEE (reference sequence). The junction had 11 bases not matched to a gene; V was cut back by 4 bases and J by 9 bases. CDR3 residues: CASSEGTGTIPSPLHF. CDR3 in DNA: TGTGCCAGCAGCGAAGGGACAGGGACGATTCCTTCACCCCTCCACTTT.

The chain links TRBV6-5 to TRBJ2-7; no definite D call. The CDR3 spans 15 residues. V was pared by 0 bases and J by 3 bases, with 12 bases between. The germline gives CDR1 MNHEY, CDR2 SVGAGI. The CDR3 is CASSYSSKGNYEQYF. DNA of the CDR3: TGTGCCAGCAGTTACTCGTCAAAAGGGAACTACGAGCAGTACTTC.

The V gene is TRBV5-1, the J gene TRBJ2-7; unclear D gene. CDR1 SGHRS and CDR2 YFSETQ come from the germline V gene. This CDR3 is 13 amino acids long. V was pared by 4 bases and J by 7 bases, with 15 bases between. CDR3 sequence (DNA): TGCGCCAGCAGCGCGGCCCCCAATCGGGAGCAGTACTTC. Its protein is CASSAAPNREQYF.

The chain couples TRBV4-1 to TRBJ2-7; D remains unclear. The germline gives CDR1 MGHRA, CDR2 YSYEKL. The CDR3 has 14 residues. Trimming cost V 1 base and J 6 bases, with 13 bases left between them. DNA for the CDR3: TGCGCCAGCAGCCAAGTTGTCCTATTCGGCGAGCAGTACTTC. Translating it yields CASSQVVLFGEQYF.

The gene calls are TRBV6-4 and TRBJ2-7; 11 bases match TRBD2. CDR3 length: 16 residues. J gave up 3 bases and V 3 bases, and 7 bases lay outside the gene matches. Germline CDR1 MRHNA, CDR2 SNTAGT. The CDR3 loop is CASSDIAGGSIYEQYF. CDR3 coding DNA: TGTGCCAGCAGTGATATAGCGGGGGGGTCGATCTACGAGCAGTACTTC.

About this clone itself: The same CDR3 arises from other DNA sequences in this sample as well. The chain is built from TRBV5-4 and TRBJ2-5; TRBD2 matches 9 bases. Germline trimming cut 2 bases from V and 3 bases from J; bases unmatched to any gene: 5. CDR3 length: 15 residues. Germline V gene sequence: CDR1 SGHNT, CDR2 YYREEE (reference sequence). This chain's CDR3 is CASSFRLAGEETQYF. In DNA, the CDR3 is TGTGCCAGCAGCTTTCGTTTAGCGGGAGAAGAGACCCAGTACTTC.

The V gene is TRBV28, the J gene TRBJ2-7; maybe TRBD2 (6 bases). CDR1 is MDHEN and CDR2 is SYDVKM in the germline V gene. V was trimmed by 6 bases and J by 2 bases, leaving 17 bases between them. This CDR3 is 15 amino acids long. CDR3: CASSEVGGATYEQYF. The CDR3 DNA is TGTGCCAGCAGCGAGGTAGGAGGGGCCACCTACGAGCAGTACTTC.

The gene calls are TRBV21-1 and TRBJ2-1; the DNA was not used to check the table's D call, TRBD2. TRBV21-1 counts as a pseudogene. This CDR3 region has 18 residues. The CDR3 loop is CASSKRGSWDLFYNEQFF. As DNA, the CDR3 is TGTGCCAGCAGCAAAAGAGGGAGTTGGGACTTGTTCTACAATGAGCAGTTCTTC.

Concerning this clone itself: The same CDR3 is also encoded by other DNA sequences in this sample. The chain links TRBV5-4 to TRBJ2-7; 9 bases are shared with TRBD1. This CDR3 is 14 amino acids long. The ends lost 4 bases at V and 5 bases at J; junction bases unmatched: 7. CDR1 and CDR2 (germline): SGHNT, YYREEE (reference sequence). CDR3 sequence reads: CASSPGQGRDEQYF. CDR3 DNA sequence: TGTGCCAGCAGCCCTGGACAGGGGAGGGACGAGCAGTACTTC.

V and J are TRBV2 and TRBJ1-5, with no clear D. This CDR3 is 15 amino acids long. Germline values: CDR1 SNHLY, CDR2 FYNNEI. V lost 6 bases and J lost 1, with 13 bases in between. The CDR3 DNA follows: TGTGCCAGCAGCCGCCTCGGCATCAGCAATCAGCCCCAGCATTTT. Translated: CASSRLGISNQPQHF. The full variable domain, completed using reference TRBV2 and TRBJ1-5, is EPEVTQTPSHQVTQMGQEVILRCVPISNHLYFYWYRQILGQKVEFLVSFYNNEISEKSEIFDDQFSVERPDGSNFTLKIRSTKLEDSAMYFCASSRLGISNQPQHFGDGTRLSIL.

In regard to this clone: This CDR3 is also generated by other DNA sequences in the sample. V is TRBV5-1 and J is TRBJ1-6; D remains unclear. This CDR3 contains 15 residues. V lost 0 bases and J 7 bases, leaving 11 bases between the germline ends. The germline V gene has CDR1 SGHRS and CDR2 YFSETQ. CDR3 bases: TGCGCCAGCAGCTTGGAAACGGGTTCCAATTCACCCCTCCACTTT. Translating gives CASSLETGSNSPLHF.

The J gene is TRBJ2-7, the V gene TRBV10-1; D tentatively fits TRBD1 or TRBD2 (5 bases each). The germline V gene encodes CDR1 WNHNN and CDR2 SYGVQD (reference sequence). The CDR3 contains 13 residues. The V end lost 8 bases, the J end lost 2 bases, and 13 bases lay between the germline ends. CDR3 loop: CASHRDGTYEQYF. The CDR3 nucleotides read TGCGCCAGCCACCGGGACGGGACCTACGAGCAGTACTTC.

This clone was seen just once. The chain recombines TRBV25-1 with TRBJ2-5; D remains unclear. The CDR3 is 12 amino acids. V dropped 4 bases and J dropped 5 bases, with 8 bases sitting between them. CDR1 and CDR2 from the germline V gene are MGHDK and SYGVNS. As DNA, the CDR3 is TGTGCCAGCAGTGGATTCTGGGAGACCCAGTACTTC. The encoded protein is CASSGFWETQYF.

This chain uses TRBV7-9 with TRBJ2-7; 7 bases are shared with TRBD1. This CDR3 spans 13 amino acids. CDR1 SEHNR and CDR2 FQNEAQ come from the germline V gene (reference sequence). CDR3 nucleotides: TGTGCATCAAGGGGGACAGCCTCCTACGAGCAGTACTTC. This gives the protein CASRGTASYEQYF.

This chain links TRBV6-1 with TRBJ2-2; TRBD2 aligns across 7 bases. Per germline, CDR1 MNHNS and CDR2 SASEGT. Germline trimming cut 7 bases from V and 1 base from J; bases unmatched to any gene: 3. This CDR3 has 14 residues. CDR3 residues: CASNGRMNTGELFF. CDR3 DNA: TGTGCCAGCAACGGGAGGATGAACACCGGGGAGCTGTTTTTT.

This chain's CDR3 is CASSEMAGGPSNEQFF. Here the CDR3 DNA reads TGCGCCAGCAGTGAGATGGCGGGAGGGCCCAGCAATGAGCAGTTCTTC. The chain has TRBV10-1 and TRBJ2-1; 9 bases map to TRBD2. The CDR3 extends over 16 amino acids. V lost 2 bases, J lost 6 bases, and 8 bases stayed unmatched. Germline CDR1 is WNHNN and CDR2 is SYGVQD (reference sequence).

A single count supports this clone. This rearrangement joins TRBV6-1 to TRBJ2-2; maybe TRBD2 (5 bases). The germline V gene encodes CDR1 MNHNS and CDR2 SASEGT. V was cut by 3 bases and J by 6 bases, with 17 bases left in between. The CDR3 contains 16 residues. Here the CDR3 DNA reads TGTGCCAGCAGTGAGGACGCTAGCCCCGGCCCCGGGGAGCTGTTTTTT. It encodes CASSEDASPGPGELFF.

This sequence joins TRBV30 and TRBJ1-2; tentatively, D is TRBD1 (5 bases). V lost 3 bases and J lost 1, with 9 bases in between. Germline CDR1 is GTSNPN and CDR2 is SVGIG (reference sequence). The CDR3 loop spans 13 amino acids. This CDR3 is CAWSPQVNYGYTF. For the CDR3, the DNA is TGTGCCTGGAGCCCACAGGTTAACTATGGCTACACCTTC.

The J gene is TRBJ1-6, the V gene TRBV29-1, with D possibly matching TRBD1 (5 bases). Looked up from germline, CDR1 is SQVTM and CDR2 is ANQGSEA. The CDR3 runs to 11 residues. The CDR3 region is CRGGLNSPLHF. The CDR3 DNA reads TGCAGGGGGGGACTCAATTCACCCCTCCACTTT.

Turning to this clone: The same CDR3 arises from other DNA sequences in this sample as well. This chain uses TRBV19 with TRBJ2-7, with D uncertain. From germline, CDR1 is LNHDA and CDR2 SQIVND (reference sequence). Deletions cut 4 bases from V and 3 bases from J, with 7 bases between. The CDR3 is made up of 12 amino acids. The CDR3 loop is CASSTSGYEQYF. CDR3 bases: TGTGCCAGTAGTACCTCGGGCTACGAGCAGTACTTC.

The chain has TRBV11-2 and TRBJ2-3; the D is unclear. The CDR3 runs to 15 residues. CDR1 and CDR2 from the germline V gene are SGHAT and FQNNGV. V lost 1 base and J lost 1, with 9 bases in between. CDR3 sequence reads: CASSLARMRTDTQYF. The CDR3 DNA sequence: TGTGCCAGCAGCTTAGCTAGAATGCGCACAGATACGCAGTATTTT.

V gene TRBV6-5 combines with J gene TRBJ2-7; a possible D gene is TRBD1 (6 bases). V lost 7 bases to trimming and J lost 0 bases, with 16 bases between them. Germline-derived CDR1 and CDR2 are MNHEY and SVGAGI. The CDR3 sequence is 15 residues long. Here the CDR3 reads CASKQDRSPSYEQYF. Here the CDR3 DNA reads TGTGCCAGCAAACAAGACAGGAGTCCCTCCTACGAGCAGTACTTC.